This entry features one T cell receptor beta chain sequence. Its antigen is not identified. This record belongs to a study of cytomegalovirus exposure and HLA in healthy donors. Findings and caveats of the study: Cytomegalovirus association was listed for about 150 TCR beta chains.

This PCR relied on a set of 60 Vbeta primers and 13 Jbeta primers. TCRdb keeps only in-frame clones here, not all; method: immunoSEQ multiplex PCR. The table lists roughly 78,000 clones. Healthy people donating bone marrow made up the donors. The sample was PBMCs. The clonotype comes from a boy aged 5-17 years in good health and CMV-seronegative.

The CDR3 sequence is CASSLDRNDQPQHF. The CDR3 coding sequence is TGTGCCAGCAGCCTGGACAGAAATGATCAGCCCCAGCATTTT. The rearrangement links TRBV5-8 to TRBJ1-5; D perhaps matches TRBD1 (6 bases). This CDR3 is built from 14 residues. Germline CDR1 reads SGHTS; CDR2 reads YDEGEE. V lost 4 bases and J lost 5, with 13 bases in between.